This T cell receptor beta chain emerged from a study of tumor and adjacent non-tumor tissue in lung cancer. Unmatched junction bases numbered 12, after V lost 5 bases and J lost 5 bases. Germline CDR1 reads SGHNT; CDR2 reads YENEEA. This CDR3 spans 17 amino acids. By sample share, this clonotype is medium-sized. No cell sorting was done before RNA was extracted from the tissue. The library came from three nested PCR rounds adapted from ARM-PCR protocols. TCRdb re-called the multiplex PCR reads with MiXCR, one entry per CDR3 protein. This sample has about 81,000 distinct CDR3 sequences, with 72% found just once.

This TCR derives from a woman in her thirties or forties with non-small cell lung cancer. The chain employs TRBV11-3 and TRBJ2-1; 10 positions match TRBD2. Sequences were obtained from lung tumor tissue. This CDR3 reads CASSPQNLAGVDNEQFF. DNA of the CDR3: TGTGCCAGCAGCCCGCAAAATCTAGCGGGGGTTGACAATGAGCAGTTCTTC.